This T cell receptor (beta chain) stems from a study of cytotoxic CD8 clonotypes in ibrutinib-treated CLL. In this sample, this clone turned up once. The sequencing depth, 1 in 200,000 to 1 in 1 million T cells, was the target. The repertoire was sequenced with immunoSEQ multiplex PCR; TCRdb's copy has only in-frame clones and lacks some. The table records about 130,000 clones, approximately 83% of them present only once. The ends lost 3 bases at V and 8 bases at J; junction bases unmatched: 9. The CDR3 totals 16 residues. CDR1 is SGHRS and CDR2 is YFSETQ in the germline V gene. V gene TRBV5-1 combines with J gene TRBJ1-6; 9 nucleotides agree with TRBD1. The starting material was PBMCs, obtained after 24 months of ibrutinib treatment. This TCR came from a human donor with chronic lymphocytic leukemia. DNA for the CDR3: TGCGCCAGCAGCTCGCGGGGACAGGGTGGGGATTCACCCCTCCACTTT. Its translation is CASSSRGQGGDSPLHF.